This is a list of T cell receptor beta chains from one sample in a study of post-analysis software for immune sequencing data. TCRdb called the PCR reads again in MiXCR, with one record for every CDR3 protein. The repertoire holds fewer than 900,000 distinct CDR3 sequences, roughly 46% seen once, with roughly 4.9% in the top ten. Source material: blood. These receptors originate from a girl between 5 and 17 years old with multiple sclerosis. CDR3s include the opening cysteine and the closing phenylalanine or tryptophan. A D gene is named only where the DNA matches it firmly. Clone size is not always given. Where it is, it says once, few, many or a class for expanded clones.

v_call	clone_size	d_call	j_call	cdr3_aa	cdr3_nt
TRBV4-2	NA	NA	TRBJ2-2	CASSPTMATGELFF	TGTGCCAGCAGCCCTACCATGGCCACCGGGGAGCTGTTTTTT
TRBV19	NA	NA	TRBJ2-1	CASSIGPDYSAANEQFF	TGTGCCAGTAGTATAGGGCCGGACTACTCGGCCGCCAATGAGCAGTTCTTC
TRBV28	NA	TRBD2	TRBJ2-3	CASSLGIAGGPGTDTQYF	TGTGCCAGCAGTTTAGGGATAGCGGGAGGGCCAGGCACAGATACGCAGTATTTT
TRBV20-1	NA	NA	TRBJ1-2	CSARGKDPHGYTF	TGCAGTGCTAGGGGTAAGGACCCCCATGGCTACACCTTC
TRBV13	NA	NA	TRBJ2-7	CASSPTDSSSYEQYF	TGTGCCAGCAGCCCGACGGACAGTTCCTCCTACGAGCAGTACTTC
TRBV20-1	NA	NA	TRBJ2-5	CSANTEGQQETQYF	TGCAGTGCTAACACGGAAGGACAGCAAGAGACCCAGTACTTC
TRBV12-3/TRBV12-4	few	NA	TRBJ1-2	CASSLTASYTRNYGYTF	TGTGCCAGCAGTTTGACGGCCTCCTACACCCGGAACTATGGCTACACCTTC
TRBV15	NA	TRBD1	TRBJ2-3	CATSRWGIDRGSTDTQYF	TGTGCCACCAGCAGATGGGGGATCGACAGGGGAAGCACAGATACGCAGTATTTT
TRBV12-3/TRBV12-4	NA	NA	TRBJ1-2	CASSKTHGYTF	TGTGCCAGCAGTAAGACCCATGGCTACACCTTC
TRBV7-6	few	NA	TRBJ1-6	CASSLPGHRESSNSPLHF	TGTGCCAGCAGCCTACCCGGCCACAGGGAATCTTCTAATTCACCCCTCCACTTT
TRBV12-3/TRBV12-4	NA	NA	TRBJ2-3	CASSLAGTNEQYF	TGTGCCAGCAGTTTAGCGGGGACAAATGAGCAGTATTTT
TRBV5-1	few	NA	TRBJ2-3	CASSLVGGTEDTQYF	TGCGCCAGCAGCTTGGTTGGCGGGACGGAAGATACGCAGTATTTT
TRBV7-9	NA	NA	TRBJ2-7	CASSLNRDTYEQYF	TGTGCCAGCAGCCTAAACAGAGATACCTACGAGCAGTACTTC
TRBV27	NA	NA	TRBJ2-6	CASSSVSGANVLTF	TGTGCCAGCTCAAGTGTCTCTGGGGCCAACGTCCTGACTTTC
TRBV5-1	once	NA	TRBJ1-1	CASSMDYRDTEAFF	TGCGCCAGCAGCATGGACTACAGGGACACTGAAGCTTTCTTT
TRBV4-2	many	NA	TRBJ2-5	CASSQDQREETQYF	TGTGCCAGCAGCCAAGATCAGCGGGAAGAGACCCAGTACTTC
TRBV7-2	NA	TRBD2	TRBJ2-7	CASSLSPTSASSYEQYF	TGTGCCAGCAGCTTATCCCCCACTAGCGCCTCCTCCTACGAGCAGTACTTC
TRBV12-3/TRBV12-4	NA	NA	TRBJ1-2	CASSLAGRNYGYTF	TGTGCCAGCAGTTTAGCGGGCAGGAACTATGGCTACACCTTC
TRBV29-1	few	NA	TRBJ2-2	CSAHRGPRTGELFF	TGCAGCGCCCACCGAGGTCCCCGGACCGGGGAGCTGTTTTTT
TRBV6-6	NA	NA	TRBJ1-4	CASSAQGGKLFF	TGTGCCAGCAGTGCACAGGGAGGAAAACTGTTTTTT
TRBV12-3/TRBV12-4	NA	TRBD1	TRBJ1-2	CARSSLTGGRYGYTF	TGTGCCCGCAGCTCCTTGACAGGGGGGCGGTATGGCTACACCTTC
TRBV19	few	TRBD1	TRBJ1-5	CAAHRGFGNQPQHF	TGTGCCGCACACAGGGGTTTTGGCAATCAGCCCCAGCATTTT
TRBV6-6	NA	TRBD1	TRBJ2-7	CASSWQPGQGSYEQYF	TGTGCCAGCAGTTGGCAACCGGGACAGGGTTCCTACGAGCAGTACTTC
TRBV5-1	few	NA	TRBJ2-1	CASSLGPKESHEQFF	TGCGCCAGCAGCCTGGGACCGAAAGAGAGCCATGAGCAGTTCTTC
TRBV2	few	NA	TRBJ2-1	CASSPRAYNEQFF	TGTGCCAGCAGCCCCAGGGCCTACAATGAGCAGTTCTTC
TRBV5-5	NA	NA	TRBJ1-1	CASSLGHNTEAFF	TGTGCCAGCAGCTTAGGCCACAACACTGAAGCTTTCTTT
TRBV7-7	NA	NA	TRBJ2-5	CASGPRTIETQYF	TGTGCTAGCGGCCCCCGGACCATAGAGACCCAGTACTTC
TRBV7-6	NA	TRBD2	TRBJ2-1	CASSRGLARDLNNEQFF	TGTGCCAGCAGCAGGGGACTAGCGAGAGACCTAAACAATGAGCAGTTCTTC
TRBV7-8	NA	NA	TRBJ2-2	CASSPVLNTGELFF	TGTGCCAGCAGCCCCGTTCTAAACACCGGGGAGCTGTTTTTT
TRBV7-2	few	TRBD1	TRBJ2-7	CASSGQAYEQYF	TGTGCCAGCAGCGGACAGGCCTACGAGCAGTACTTC
TRBV7-2	NA	TRBD1	TRBJ2-7	CASSITGTGPYEQYF	TGTGCCAGCAGCATAACCGGGACAGGACCCTACGAGCAGTACTTC
TRBV5-5	few	NA	TRBJ1-2	CASSLGAKTELYGYTF	TGTGCCAGCAGCTTGGGGGCTAAAACAGAGCTCTATGGCTACACCTTC
TRBV7-9	NA	NA	TRBJ2-1	CASSLGPIRREQFF	TGTGCCAGCAGCTTAGGACCCATCAGGAGAGAGCAGTTCTTC
TRBV6-4	few	TRBD2	TRBJ2-3	CASSESGSPDTQYF	TGTGCCAGCAGCGAGAGCGGGAGCCCAGATACGCAGTATTTT
TRBV10-3	NA	NA	TRBJ2-3	CAISELTGSDTQYF	TGTGCCATCAGTGAGCTAACCGGCTCAGATACGCAGTATTTT
TRBV18	NA	NA	TRBJ2-1	CASSPPVHNNEQFF	TGTGCCAGCTCACCACCTGTTCACAACAATGAGCAGTTCTTC
TRBV7-9	NA	TRBD2	TRBJ2-5	CASSSTSGRLQETQYF	TGTGCCAGCAGCTCGACTAGCGGGAGGTTACAAGAGACCCAGTACTTC
TRBV29-1	few	NA	TRBJ2-7	CSVEAANYEQYF	TGCAGCGTTGAAGCGGCAAACTACGAGCAGTACTTC
TRBV4-3	NA	NA	TRBJ1-4	CASSQDAGAINEKLFF	TGCGCCAGCAGCCAAGATGCGGGGGCAATCAATGAAAAACTGTTTTTT
TRBV12-3/TRBV12-4	NA	NA	TRBJ1-2	CASAPNRDYGYTF	TGTGCCAGCGCCCCGAACCGGGACTATGGCTACACCTTC
TRBV5-1	NA	NA	TRBJ1-2	CASSLDINYGYTF	TGCGCCAGCAGCTTGGACATAAACTATGGCTACACCTTC
TRBV13	NA	NA	TRBJ1-5	CASSLRGSDQPQHF	TGTGCCAGCAGCTTAAGAGGGTCTGATCAGCCCCAGCATTTT
TRBV12-3/TRBV12-4	NA	TRBD2	TRBJ2-1	CASSLRGRAGNEQFF	TGTGCCAGCAGTTTACGCGGGAGGGCCGGCAATGAGCAGTTCTTC
TRBV27	NA	NA	TRBJ2-7	CASSSLVLGRYEQYF	TGTGCCAGCAGTTCTCTGGTGCTTGGGAGATACGAGCAGTACTTC
TRBV6-1	NA	NA	TRBJ1-5	CASEPGGQPQHF	TGTGCCAGCGAACCCGGGGGGCAGCCCCAGCATTTT